This TCR beta chain was recorded in a study of patients and donors after allogeneic stem cell transplantation. The trim removed 5 bases at V and 3 bases at J, leaving 13 bases unmatched. The CDR3 extends over 17 amino acids. TCRdb ran MiXCR on the RT-PCR reads and lists one entry per CDR3 protein. The sample lists 150,000 to 250,000 distinct CDR3 sequences; more than 35% were seen once. The sequence derives from a human donor who was either an allogeneic HSCT recipient or a stem cell or donor lymphocyte infusion donor (not recorded which). It is not recorded whose cells these are; they may come from a transplant donor. The chain employs TRBV12-3 or TRBV12-4 and TRBJ2-5, with TRBD1 identical over 9 bases. Sample: blood, either unsorted or a sorted T cell fraction (not recorded which). The CDR3 DNA reads TGTGCCAGCAGTAAACTTGTGCCGGGACAGGGTAAAGAGACCCAGTACTTC. This gives the protein CASSKLVPGQGKETQYF.